The 16 T cell receptor beta chains presented below share a single source sample, sequenced in a study of CD8 T cells in ankylosing spondylitis (dated by TCRdb to the late 2010s). The library was built by means of 5' RACE. TCRdb shows the sequencer as Illumina HiSeq 2500. TCRdb ran its own pipeline on the public reads, namely fastp trimming at Q25 and MiXCR clone calling, and kept in-frame beta chains. CDR3 protein sequences are deduplicated, and each keeps its most common genes and DNA. This sample has approximately 150,000 distinct CDR3 sequences in its table, and approximately 9.9% of those were observed once. Of the sample, less than 15% is held by the ten largest clones. The specimen sequenced was blood, either unsorted or a sorted T cell fraction (not recorded which). These receptors were taken from a female donor with ankylosing spondylitis or in good health (not recorded which).

The chain has TRBV10-3 and TRBJ2-1; maybe TRBD2 (6 bases). In germline, CDR1 is ENHRY, CDR2 SYGVKD. The CDR3 is made up of 16 amino acids. Trimming cost V 0 bases and J 0 bases, with 9 bases left between them. The CDR3 bases are TGTGCCATCAGTGAGTCGCGGGGTAGCTCCTACAATGAGCAGTTCTTC. Protein product: CAISESRGSSYNEQFF.

The chain carries TRBV28 and TRBJ2-1, with a weak D call TRBD1 (6 bases). The CDR3 has 14 amino acids. CDR1 is MDHEN, CDR2 SYDVKM, per germline. V was shortened by 6 bases and J by 7 bases, with 16 bases between the two germline ends. CDR3 sequence reads: CASSAQGRWNEQFF. CDR3 nucleotides: TGTGCCAGCAGCGCCCAGGGGAGATGGAATGAGCAGTTCTTC.

This clonotype was seen repeatedly, ten times or more. This chain joins TRBV4-2 and TRBJ2-1; 7 bases are shared with TRBD1. V trimming: 3 bases; J trimming: 6 bases; junction bases outside the gene matches: 5. Germline V gene data show CDR1 as LGHNA and CDR2 as YNFKEQ. CDR3 length: 14 residues. CDR3 sequence: CASSHQQGPNEQFF. The DNA of the CDR3 is TGTGCCAGCAGCCACCAACAGGGGCCCAATGAGCAGTTCTTC.

This clonotype was seen many times. CDR3 amino acids: CASSLASGRTYNEQFF. CDR3 DNA: TGTGCCAGCAGCTTGGCTAGCGGGAGGACCTACAATGAGCAGTTCTTC. The rearrangement uses TRBV5-5 and TRBJ2-1; 11 bases are a match to TRBD2. CDR1 and CDR2 (germline): SGHKS, YYEKEE (reference sequence). V lost 0 bases, J lost 2 bases, and 1 base stayed unmatched. CDR3 size: 16 residues.

This clonotype was detected only a few times. The chain links TRBV4-1 to TRBJ1-5, with D tentatively TRBD1 (5 bases). From germline, CDR1 is MGHRA and CDR2 YSYEKL. V lost 7 bases and J lost 7, with 14 bases in between. The CDR3 runs 13 residues. Written as DNA, the CDR3 is TGCGCCAGCACCAGGGAGTATGGACAGCCCCAGCATTTT. This sequence encodes CASTREYGQPQHF.

This clonotype was seen repeatedly, ten times or more. This chain's CDR3 is CASSPTIAGPSYEQYF. The CDR3 nucleotides are TGTGCCAGCAGCCCAACTATTGCAGGACCTTCCTACGAGCAGTACTTC. The chain carries TRBV7-8 and TRBJ2-7; no firm D call. V lost 5 bases and J lost 1, with 18 bases in between. CDR1 is SGHVS and CDR2 is FQNEAQ in the germline V gene. The CDR3 has 16 amino acids.

The table lists this clonotype with a few counts. The chain has TRBV12-3 or TRBV12-4 and TRBJ2-1; D gene uncertain. This CDR3 spans 16 amino acids. Trimming shortened V by 0 bases and J by 6 bases, and 15 bases separated the two germline ends. The CDR3 here is CASSLAAHLAFNEQFF. The CDR3 nucleotides are TGTGCCAGCAGTTTAGCGGCACATCTGGCTTTCAATGAGCAGTTCTTC.

The V call is TRBV12-3 or TRBV12-4, the J call TRBJ2-7; D unclear. The CDR3 consists of 13 residues. V was pared by 5 bases and J by 3 bases, with 11 bases between. CDR3 sequence: CASSPTVVYEQYF. DNA for the CDR3: TGTGCCAGCAGTCCAACAGTTGTCTACGAGCAGTACTTC.

J is TRBJ1-1 and V is TRBV5-6; D gene unclear. The CDR3 is 12 residues long. Trimming removed 5 bases from V and 5 bases from J, with 10 bases in between. Germline CDR1 reads SGHDT; CDR2 reads YYEEEE. CDR3 in DNA: TGTGCCAGCAGTCCCCCTGGGACTGAAGCTTTCTTT. This translates into CASSPPGTEAFF. Based on the CDR3 plus reference TRBV5-6 and TRBJ1-1, the full variable domain is DAGVTQSPTHLIKTRGQQVTLRCSPKSGHDTVSWYQQALGQGPQFIFQYYEEEERQRGNFPDRFSGHQFPNYSSELNVNALLLGDSALYLCASSPPGTEAFFGQGTRLTVV.

In this sample, this clonotype turned up a few times. The rearrangement joins TRBV4-3 to TRBJ2-7; 8 bases agree with TRBD2. The V and J ends lost 0 bases and 1 base, in that order; junction bases with no gene match: 5. CDR3 length: 16 residues. Germline V lookup: CDR1 LGHNA, CDR2 YSLEER. The CDR3 sequence is CASSQDAGGPSYEQYF. CDR3 nucleotides: TGCGCCAGCAGCCAAGATGCGGGGGGCCCTTCCTACGAGCAGTACTTC.

V gene TRBV28 combines with J gene TRBJ2-1; weak D call: TRBD1 (7 bases). V was clipped by 3 bases and J by 4 bases, with 13 bases between them. CDR1 and CDR2 (germline): MDHEN, SYDVKM. This CDR3 has 15 amino acids. The CDR3 nucleotides are TGTGCCAGCAGTTTTCGGGGGACAGAGTACAATGAGCAGTTCTTC. This translates into CASSFRGTEYNEQFF.

Ten or more counts support this clonotype. V is TRBV4-3 and J is TRBJ2-7; TRBD1 agrees at 7 bases. V shed 0 bases and J 0 bases; nucleotides not matched to a gene: 8. Germline V CDR1 and CDR2: LGHNA, YSLEER. The CDR3 runs 17 residues. CDR3 residues: CASSQELDRLDSYEQYF. For the CDR3, the DNA is TGCGCCAGCAGCCAAGAACTGGACAGGCTGGACTCCTACGAGCAGTACTTC.

This clonotype was seen a few times. The rearrangement uses TRBV4-3 and TRBJ1-2; D is ambiguous. Germline CDR1 LGHNA, CDR2 YSLEER. The CDR3 spans 15 residues. Trimming shortened V by 0 bases and J by 3 bases, and 11 bases separated the two germline ends. The CDR3 loop is CASSQDREGYYGYTF. The CDR3 DNA sequence: TGCGCCAGCAGCCAAGATCGGGAAGGGTACTATGGCTACACCTTC.

This clonotype was recorded a few times. This chain links TRBV25-1 with TRBJ2-1; D unclear. CDR1 and CDR2 from the germline V gene are MGHDK and SYGVNS. V was pared by 4 bases and J by 10 bases, with 5 bases between. This CDR3 is 10 amino acids long. Here the CDR3 reads CASSALEQFF. Here the CDR3 DNA reads TGTGCCAGCAGTGCACTGGAGCAGTTCTTC.

This clonotype was counted only a few times. This chain links TRBV6-2 or TRBV6-3 with TRBJ2-7; 7 positions agree with TRBD2. CDR3 length equals 17 residues. Germline lookup yields CDR1 MNHEY and CDR2 SVGEGT. The V gene end was trimmed by 4 bases and the J gene end by 3 bases; junction bases not matched to a gene: 15. This CDR3 is CASSSHAPSGGLYEQYF. CDR3 DNA sequence: TGTGCCAGCAGTTCCCACGCCCCTAGCGGAGGACTCTACGAGCAGTACTTC.

The genes are TRBV6-7 and TRBJ2-2, with a weak D call TRBD1 (5 bases). TRBV6-7 is an open reading frame whose function is uncertain. V lost 0 bases and J lost 6, with 17 bases in between. The CDR3 totals 17 residues. CDR3 residues: CASSYSAWGRNAGELFF. CDR3 nucleotide sequence: TGTGCCAGCAGTTACTCGGCCTGGGGCCGTAACGCCGGGGAGCTGTTTTTT.